These T cell receptor beta chains were read from a single sample in a study of CD8 T cells in ankylosing spondylitis. In TCRdb, the 5' RACE reads were re-called with MiXCR into one record per CDR3 protein. This table has 100,000 to 150,000 distinct CDR3 sequences, 12% to 15% appearing once. The specimen was blood, either unsorted or a sorted T cell fraction (not recorded which). All receptors derive from a female donor with ankylosing spondylitis or in good health (not recorded which). The CDR3 runs from the conserved cysteine through the conserved F or W. Each record gives: J gene, V gene, clone size, D gene, CDR3 DNA, CDR3 protein. D genes are given only for firm matches. Part of the rows lack a size; the others show once, few, many or a class for expanded clones.

>TRBJ2-1|TRBV5-1|.|TRBD2
TGCGCCAGCACCGGACTAGGCGACTCCTACAATGAGCAGTTCTTC
CASTGLGDSYNEQFF
>TRBJ2-5|TRBV20-1|many|.
TGCAGTGCTAGTTCTATGAGCCAAGAGACCCAGTACTTC
CSASSMSQETQYF
>TRBJ2-1|TRBV7-3|.|TRBD2
TGTGCCAGCAGCAAAAGACTAGCGGGGAAAAATGAGCAGTTCTTC
CASSKRLAGKNEQFF
>TRBJ2-6|TRBV6-5|.|.
TGTGCCAGCAGTTACAGAGGCCAGAGCTCTGGGGCCAACGTCCTGACTTTC
CASSYRGQSSGANVLTF
>TRBJ2-2|TRBV5-1|many|.
TGCGCCAGCAGCCTACAACCGATACCGAACACCGGGGAGCTGTTTTTT
CASSLQPIPNTGELFF
>TRBJ2-1|TRBV29-1|many|.
TGCAGCGTCGGAAACAATGAGCAGTTCTTC
CSVGNNEQFF
>TRBJ2-1|TRBV4-1|many|TRBD2
TGCGCCAGCAGCCTGGGACTACTCTCCTACAATGAGCAGTTCTTC
CASSLGLLSYNEQFF
>TRBJ2-7|TRBV5-1|many|.
TGCGCCAGCAGCTCTGTCACTCGTTACGAGCAGTACTTC
CASSSVTRYEQYF
>TRBJ2-3|TRBV10-3|many|TRBD2
TGTGCCATCAGTCCCGGGACTAGCGGGGTCACAGATACGCAGTATTTT
CAISPGTSGVTDTQYF
>TRBJ2-2|TRBV18|.|.
TGTGCCAGCTCACCAGCGGGGTACGGGACCGGGGAGCTGTTTTTT
CASSPAGYGTGELFF
>TRBJ2-3|TRBV5-1|few|TRBD1
TGCGCCAGCAGCTTACAAACCGGGACAGGGTACCCGATCACAGATACGCAGTATTTT
CASSLQTGTGYPITDTQYF
>TRBJ2-7|TRBV11-2|.|.
TGTGCCAGCAGAACCTGGGGCTCCAACTACGAGCAGTACTTC
CASRTWGSNYEQYF
>TRBJ2-1|TRBV9|many|.
TGTGCCAGCAGCGTAGACAGGACCTCCTACAATGAGCAGTTCTTC
CASSVDRTSYNEQFF
>TRBJ2-7|TRBV20-1|many|.
TGCAGTGCTAGTGGGCCCGGGTCCTACGAGCAGTACTTC
CSASGPGSYEQYF
>TRBJ2-3|TRBV19|.|TRBD2
TGTGCCAGTAGGGCGGGAGATCCGCAGTATTTT
CASRAGDPQYF
>TRBJ1-1|TRBV20-1|few|.
TGCAGTGCTAGCGCGGGTGTGACTGAAGCTTTCTTT
CSASAGVTEAFF
>TRBJ2-7|TRBV29-1|few|TRBD2
TGCAGCGTTGCGGGACTAGCTTCTGATTCCGAGCAGTACTTC
CSVAGLASDSEQYF
>TRBJ1-4|TRBV7-6|many|TRBD1
TGTGCCAGCAGCTCTACTCCCAACCGGGACAGGGGAGGACTGTTTTTT
CASSSTPNRDRGGLFF
>TRBJ1-5|TRBV21-1|many|.
TGTGCCAGCAGCAAAGGATGGACAGGGGGTCGAAGCAATCAGCCCCAGCATTTT
CASSKGWTGGRSNQPQHF
>TRBJ2-7|TRBV4-1|.|TRBD1
TGCGCCAGCAGCCAAGAAACAGGGGCAGAGCAGTACTTC
CASSQETGAEQYF
>TRBJ2-4|TRBV14|few|TRBD1
TGTGCCAGCAGCCAGGGGACAGGCCCCTCGGTCAAAAACATTCAGTACTTC
CASSQGTGPSVKNIQYF
>TRBJ2-3|TRBV29-1|.|TRBD2
TGCAGCGTTGTAGGCCTAGCGGGAGGGACAGATACGCAGTATTTT
CSVVGLAGGTDTQYF
>TRBJ2-2|TRBV7-9|.|.
TGTGCCAGCAGCCTCACAGGGTTCACCGGGGAGCTGTTTTTT
CASSLTGFTGELFF
>TRBJ2-3|TRBV20-1|few|TRBD2
TGCAGTGCTAGACCACTCGGACTAGCGGGGTGGAAAGATACGCAGTATTTT
CSARPLGLAGWKDTQYF
>TRBJ2-2|TRBV27|few|.
TGTGCCAGCTACAGGGCTGGTTCCGGGGAGCTGTTTTTT
CASYRAGSGELFF
>TRBJ2-5|TRBV12-3/TRBV12-4|few|TRBD1
TGTGCCAGCAGTTCCGACAGGGAAGTGCTTCGAACTGGGGAGACCCAGTACTTC
CASSSDREVLRTGETQYF
>TRBJ2-1|TRBV12-3/TRBV12-4|many|.
TGTGCCAGCAGTTTACTAGGGTGGGTAGATGAGCAGTTCTTC
CASSLLGWVDEQFF
>TRBJ2-7|TRBV25-1|many|.
TGTGCCAGCATACCAAACTCGGATCTCTACGAGCAGTACTTC
CASIPNSDLYEQYF
>TRBJ1-3|TRBV12-3/TRBV12-4|.|TRBD1
TGTGCCAGCACTTTCGGTTCAGGGGGGAACACCATATATTTT
CASTFGSGGNTIYF
>TRBJ2-7|TRBV7-2|many|TRBD1
TGTGCCAGCAGCCCAAAGACAGGGGCCGAGCAGTACTTC
CASSPKTGAEQYF
>TRBJ2-2|TRBV19|few|TRBD1
TGTGCCAGTAGACCCCGGGACAGGGTTTTCGCGAACACCGGGGAGCTGTTTTTT
CASRPRDRVFANTGELFF
>TRBJ2-7|TRBV7-9|.|TRBD2
TGTGCCAGCAGCTTCCCCTACCCCGGGACTAGCAACTACGAGCAGTACTTC
CASSFPYPGTSNYEQYF
>TRBJ2-1|TRBV30|.|.
TGTGCCTGGAGTGGGAACAGGGTGGGGTACAATGAGCAGTTCTTC
CAWSGNRVGYNEQFF
>TRBJ2-2|TRBV24-1|many|.
TGTGCCACCAGAAAAACAGGAGACACCGGGGAGCTGTTTTTT
CATRKTGDTGELFF
>TRBJ1-1|TRBV19|few|.
TGTGCCAGTAGGACCCCTACGCAAACAGTGTGGAACACTGAAGCTTTCTTT
CASRTPTQTVWNTEAFF
>TRBJ1-1|TRBV19|.|.
TGTGCCAGTAGTATAGTATGGACGGCGAACACTGAAGCTTTCTTT
CASSIVWTANTEAFF
>TRBJ2-5|TRBV12-3/TRBV12-4|.|.
TGTGCCAGCAGTTTGGACAGCCGTGGGCAAGAGACCCAGTACTTC
CASSLDSRGQETQYF
>TRBJ2-3|TRBV20-1|.|.
TGCAGTGCTCAGCTTTTAGGCACAGATACGCAGTATTTT
CSAQLLGTDTQYF
>TRBJ1-3|TRBV12-3/TRBV12-4|.|.
TGTGCCAGCAGGGTATCGGCGGGGAACACCATATATTTT
CASRVSAGNTIYF
>TRBJ2-2|TRBV6-5|few|.
TGTGCCAGCAGTTATGGAGGGGAGTTAAGGACCGGGGAGCTGTTTTTT
CASSYGGELRTGELFF
>TRBJ2-1|TRBV20-1|many|.
TGCAGTGCTAGATCTGGCGGGACTTACAATGAGCAGTTCTTC
CSARSGGTYNEQFF
>TRBJ2-4|TRBV18|.|.
TGTGCCAGCTCAACGCAGGGGAAAAACATTCAGTACTTC
CASSTQGKNIQYF
>TRBJ2-5|TRBV20-1|few|TRBD2
TGCAGTGGTCAACTAGCGGGGGGGGCAGAGACCAAGTACTTC
CSGQLAGGAETKYF
>TRBJ2-6|TRBV10-3|many|.
TGTGCCATCAGTGCCACAGGGCCCTCTGGGGCCAACGTCCTGACTTTC
CAISATGPSGANVLTF
>TRBJ1-4|TRBV12-3/TRBV12-4|many|.
TGTGCCAGCAGCTCCGACAGTGCTAATGAAAAACTGTTTTTT
CASSSDSANEKLFF
>TRBJ2-5|TRBV5-1|many|.
TGCGCCAGCAGCTTGGGTATTGGGCAGAGTAACCAAGAGACCCAGTACTTC
CASSLGIGQSNQETQYF
>TRBJ2-1|TRBV28|many|.
TGTGCCAGCAATCGGGACATTTACAATGAGCAGTTCTTC
CASNRDIYNEQFF
>TRBJ2-3|TRBV24-1|.|.
TGTGCCACCAGTGACCCTACTTATGAGGGCACAGATACGCAGTATTTT
CATSDPTYEGTDTQYF
>TRBJ2-1|TRBV3-1|.|.
TGTGCCAGCAGCCAAGTCCCGGGACGCTCCTACAATGAGCAGTTCTTC
CASSQVPGRSYNEQFF
>TRBJ2-3|TRBV27|few|.
TGTGCCAGCAGTTTTGTGGGAGTTTGGGATACGCAGTATTTT
CASSFVGVWDTQYF
>TRBJ2-7|TRBV10-3|many|TRBD2
TGTGCCATCAGTGAGTCGGGACTAGCCACGTACGAGCAGTACTTC
CAISESGLATYEQYF
>TRBJ2-7|TRBV5-5|few|.
TGTGCCAGCAGCTTGGTTGGGGTTGGTCCCTACGAGCAGTACTTC
CASSLVGVGPYEQYF
>TRBJ2-5|TRBV5-1|.|.
TGCGCCAGCAGCTTGGGAGTGAGTGCAGAGACCCAGTACTTC
CASSLGVSAETQYF
>TRBJ2-3|TRBV20-1|many|.
TGCAGTGCTAGAGATCTCCCCGGTGGCACAGATACGCAGTATTTT
CSARDLPGGTDTQYF
>TRBJ2-2|TRBV5-1|many|TRBD1
TGCGCCAGCAGCTATGATACAGGGGGCTTCGGGGAGCTGTTTTTT
CASSYDTGGFGELFF
>TRBJ2-6|TRBV3-1|.|.
TGTGCCAGCAGGTCCCCAGGGGCTGGGGCCAACGGCCTGACTTTC
CASRSPGAGANGLTF
>TRBJ2-2|TRBV7-6|many|.
TGTGCCAGCAGCTCGCCGGCCGTTACCACCGGGGAGCTGTTTTTT
CASSSPAVTTGELFF